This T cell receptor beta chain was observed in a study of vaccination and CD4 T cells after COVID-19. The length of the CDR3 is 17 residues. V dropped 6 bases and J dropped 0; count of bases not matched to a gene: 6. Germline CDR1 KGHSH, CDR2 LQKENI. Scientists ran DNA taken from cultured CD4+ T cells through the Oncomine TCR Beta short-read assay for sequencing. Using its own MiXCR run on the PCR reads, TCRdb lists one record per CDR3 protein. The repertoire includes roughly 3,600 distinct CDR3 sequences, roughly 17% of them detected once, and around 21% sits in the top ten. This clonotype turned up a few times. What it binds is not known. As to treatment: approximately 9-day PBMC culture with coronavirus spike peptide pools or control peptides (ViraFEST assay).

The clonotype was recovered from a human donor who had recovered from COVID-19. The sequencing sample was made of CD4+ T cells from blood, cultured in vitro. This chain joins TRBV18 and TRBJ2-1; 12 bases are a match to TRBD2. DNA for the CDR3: TGTGCCAGCTCCCTGACTAGCGGGGGAGGCTCCTACAATGAGCAGTTCTTC. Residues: CASSLTSGGGSYNEQFF.